This passage covers 3 T cell receptor beta chains from one sample sequenced in a study of shared clonotypes between healthy human individuals. Some clones are missing from TCRdb's copy, which holds only in-frame ones; the method was immunoSEQ multiplex PCR. The table records 600,000 to 750,000 clones, roughly 72% of them present only once. The sequenced material came from memory CD4+ T cells sorted from blood. Subset given: CD45RA-negative fraction. Source of these receptors: a woman aged 25 to 39 in good health.

The chain links TRBV4-1 to TRBJ2-5; TRBD1 aligns across 7 bases. TRBJ2-7 explains the end of the DNA better; the J call may be wrong. Germline V gene data show CDR1 as MGHRA and CDR2 as YSYEKL. The CDR3 loop spans 16 amino acids. This chain's CDR3 is CASSQGPLTGQGEQYF. DNA for the CDR3: TGCGCCAGCAGCCAAGGACCTTTGACAGGGCAGGGCGAGCAGTACTTC.

Remarks on this clone: A read error is likely here: a far larger clone is one base away. Other DNA sequences in the sample encode the same CDR3. V is TRBV5-6 and J is TRBJ2-7, with TRBD1 matching over 12 bases. The CDR3 totals 16 residues. The germline V gene has CDR1 SGHDT and CDR2 YYEEEE. The CDR3 region is CASSLVLGQGAHEQYF. DNA for the CDR3: TGTGCCAGCAGCTTGGTTTTGGGACAGGGGGCTCACGAACAGTACTTC. The complete variable domain, with remaining parts taken from reference TRBV5-6 and TRBJ2-7, reads DAGVTQSPTHLIKTRGQQVTLRCSPKSGHDTVSWYQQALGQGPQFIFQYYEEEERQRGNFPDRFSGHQFPNYSSELNVNALLLGDSALYLCASSLVLGQGAHEQYFGPGTRLTVT.

This rearrangement joins TRBV7-9 to TRBJ2-2; 7 nucleotides agree with TRBD2. The trim removed 0 bases at V and 4 bases at J, leaving 2 bases unmatched. Germline values: CDR1 SEHNR, CDR2 FQNEAQ (reference sequence). This CDR3 comprises 15 residues. The CDR3 region has the DNA TGTGCCAGCAGCTTAGCGGGCGGGAGCACCGGGGAGCTGTTTTTT. Translation: CASSLAGGSTGELFF.